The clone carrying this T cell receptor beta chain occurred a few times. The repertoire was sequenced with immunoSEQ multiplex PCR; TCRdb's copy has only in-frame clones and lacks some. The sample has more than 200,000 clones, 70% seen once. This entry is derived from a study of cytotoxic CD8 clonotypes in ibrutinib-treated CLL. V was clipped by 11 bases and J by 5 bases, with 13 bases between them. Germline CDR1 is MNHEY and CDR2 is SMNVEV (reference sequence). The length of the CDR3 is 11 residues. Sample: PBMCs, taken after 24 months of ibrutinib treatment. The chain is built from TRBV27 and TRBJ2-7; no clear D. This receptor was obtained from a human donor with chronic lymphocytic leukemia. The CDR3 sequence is CAVRTSHEQYF. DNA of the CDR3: TGTGCCGTAAGGACGTCCCACGAGCAGTACTTC.